This TCR beta chain comes out of a study of STAT5B mutations in CD4+ large granular lymphocyte leukemia. Study outcomes and limitations: Patient CD4-sorted repertoires looked more clonal than healthy CD4+ repertoires, even without putative leukemic clones.

The survey-level immunoSEQ assay was used. Clones were read by immunoSEQ multiplex PCR, and TCRdb kept only the in-frame ones, dropping some. Counted here are about 20,000 clones, around 78% occurring once; the ten biggest clones make up 0.35% to 0.5%. This clone has more than one count but fewer than ten. The antigen is unknown. CDR1 and CDR2 from the germline V gene are MDHEN and SYDVKM. The CDR3 is 17 amino acids. V lost 3 bases to trimming and J lost 3 bases, with 20 bases between them. V usage is TRBV28 and J usage is TRBJ1-1, with D unresolved. The clonotype comes from a human donor in good health. The specimen was CD4+ T cells from blood buffy coats. Written as DNA, the CDR3 is TGTGCCAGCAGTTTCTGGACTCCCCGCAGATTACACACTGAAGCTTTCTTT. This sequence encodes CASSFWTPRRLHTEAFF.